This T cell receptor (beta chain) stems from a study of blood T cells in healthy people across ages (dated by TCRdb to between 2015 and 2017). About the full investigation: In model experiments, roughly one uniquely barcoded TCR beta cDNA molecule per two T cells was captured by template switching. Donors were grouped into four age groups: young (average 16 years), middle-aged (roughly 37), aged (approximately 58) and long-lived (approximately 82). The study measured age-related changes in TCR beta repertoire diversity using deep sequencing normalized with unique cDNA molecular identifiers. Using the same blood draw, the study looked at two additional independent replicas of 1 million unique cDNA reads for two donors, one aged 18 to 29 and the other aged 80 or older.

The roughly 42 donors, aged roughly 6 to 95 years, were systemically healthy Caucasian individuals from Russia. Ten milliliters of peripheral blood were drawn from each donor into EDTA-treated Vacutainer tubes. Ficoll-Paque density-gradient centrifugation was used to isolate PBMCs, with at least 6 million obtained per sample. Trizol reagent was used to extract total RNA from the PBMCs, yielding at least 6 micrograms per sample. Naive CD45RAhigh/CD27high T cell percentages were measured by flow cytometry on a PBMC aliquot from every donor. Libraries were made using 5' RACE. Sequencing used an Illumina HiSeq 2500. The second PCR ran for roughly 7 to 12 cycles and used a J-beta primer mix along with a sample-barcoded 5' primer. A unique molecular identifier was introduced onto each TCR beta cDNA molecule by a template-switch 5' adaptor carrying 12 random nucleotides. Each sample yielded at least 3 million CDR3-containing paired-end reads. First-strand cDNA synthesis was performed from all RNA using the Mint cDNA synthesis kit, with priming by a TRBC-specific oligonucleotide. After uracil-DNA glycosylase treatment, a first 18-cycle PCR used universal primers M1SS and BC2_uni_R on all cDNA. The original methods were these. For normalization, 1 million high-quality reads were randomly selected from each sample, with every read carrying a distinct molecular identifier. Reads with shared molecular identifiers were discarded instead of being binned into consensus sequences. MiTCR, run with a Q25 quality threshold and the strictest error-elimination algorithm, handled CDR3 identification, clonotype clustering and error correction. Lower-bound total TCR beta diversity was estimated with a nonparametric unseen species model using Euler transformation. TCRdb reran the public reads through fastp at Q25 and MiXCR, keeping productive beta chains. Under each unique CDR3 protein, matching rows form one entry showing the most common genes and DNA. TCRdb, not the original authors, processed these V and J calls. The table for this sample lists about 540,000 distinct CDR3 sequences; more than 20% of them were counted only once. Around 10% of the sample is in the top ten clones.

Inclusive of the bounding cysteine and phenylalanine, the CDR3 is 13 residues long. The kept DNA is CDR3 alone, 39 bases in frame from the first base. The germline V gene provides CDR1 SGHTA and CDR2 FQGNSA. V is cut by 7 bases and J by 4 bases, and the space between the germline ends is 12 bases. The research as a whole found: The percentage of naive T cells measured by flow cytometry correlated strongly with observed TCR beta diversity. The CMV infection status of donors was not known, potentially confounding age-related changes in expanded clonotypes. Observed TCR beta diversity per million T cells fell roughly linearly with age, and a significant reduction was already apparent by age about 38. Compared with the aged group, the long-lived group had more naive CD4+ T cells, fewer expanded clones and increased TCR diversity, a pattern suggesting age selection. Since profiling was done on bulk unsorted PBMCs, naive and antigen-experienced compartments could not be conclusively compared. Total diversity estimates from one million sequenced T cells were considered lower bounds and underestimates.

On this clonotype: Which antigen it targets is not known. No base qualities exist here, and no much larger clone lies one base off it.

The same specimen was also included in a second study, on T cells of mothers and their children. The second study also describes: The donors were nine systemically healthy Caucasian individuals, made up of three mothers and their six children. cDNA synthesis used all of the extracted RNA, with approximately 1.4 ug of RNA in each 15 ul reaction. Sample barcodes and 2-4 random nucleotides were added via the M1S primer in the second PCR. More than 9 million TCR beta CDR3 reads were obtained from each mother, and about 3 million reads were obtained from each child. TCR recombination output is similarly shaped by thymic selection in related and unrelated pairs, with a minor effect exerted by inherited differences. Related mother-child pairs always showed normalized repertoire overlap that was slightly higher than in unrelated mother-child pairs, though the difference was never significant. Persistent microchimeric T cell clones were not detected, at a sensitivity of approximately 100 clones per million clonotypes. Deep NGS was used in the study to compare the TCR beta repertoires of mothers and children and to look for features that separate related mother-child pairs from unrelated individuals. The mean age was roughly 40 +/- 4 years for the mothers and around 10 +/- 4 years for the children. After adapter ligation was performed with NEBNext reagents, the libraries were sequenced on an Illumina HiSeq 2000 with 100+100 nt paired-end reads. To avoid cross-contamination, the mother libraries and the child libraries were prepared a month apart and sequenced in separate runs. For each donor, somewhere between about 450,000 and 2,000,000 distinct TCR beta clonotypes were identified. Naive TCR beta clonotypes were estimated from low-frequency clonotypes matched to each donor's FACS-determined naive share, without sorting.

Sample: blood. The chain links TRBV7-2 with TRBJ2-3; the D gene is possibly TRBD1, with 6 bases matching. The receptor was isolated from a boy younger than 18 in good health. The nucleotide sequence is TGTGCCAGCAATGAACAGGGCCCAGATACGCAGTATTTT. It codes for CASNEQGPDTQYF. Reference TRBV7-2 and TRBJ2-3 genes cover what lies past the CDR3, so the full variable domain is GAGVSQSPSNKVTEKGKDVELRCDPISGHTALYWYRQSLGQGLEFLIYFQGNSAPDKSGLPSDRFSAERTGGSVSTLTIQRTQQEDSAVYLCASNEQGPDTQYFGPGTRLTVL.